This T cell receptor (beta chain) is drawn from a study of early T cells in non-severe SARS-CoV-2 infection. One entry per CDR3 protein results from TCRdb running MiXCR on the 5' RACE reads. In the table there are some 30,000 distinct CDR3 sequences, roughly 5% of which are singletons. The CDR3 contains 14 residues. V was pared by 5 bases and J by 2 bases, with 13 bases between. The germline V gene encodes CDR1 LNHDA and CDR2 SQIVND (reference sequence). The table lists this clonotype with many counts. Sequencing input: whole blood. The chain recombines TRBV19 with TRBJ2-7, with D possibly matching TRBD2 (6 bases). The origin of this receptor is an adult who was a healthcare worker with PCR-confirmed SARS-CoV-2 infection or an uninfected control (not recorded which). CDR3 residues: CASSSRLVTYEQYF. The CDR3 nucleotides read TGTGCCAGTAGTTCCCGACTAGTCACCTACGAGCAGTACTTC.